The 3 T cell receptor beta chains reported below all come from one sample, sequenced in a study of control samples from healthy donors and cancer patients. Sequencing was performed with immunoSEQ multiplex PCR; in TCRdb, only in-frame clones are kept and a portion is missing. The table lists approximately 170,000 clones, roughly 90% of them singletons. Sample: blood. The receptors stem from a young woman in good health.

The CDR3 nucleotides are TGTGCCAGCAGTCTCCTGGGGACAGGGTACACTGAAGCTTTCTTT. Translation gives CASSLLGTGYTEAFF. The rearrangement links TRBV28 to TRBJ1-1; TRBD1 matches at 9 bases. This CDR3 comprises 15 residues. Trimming cost V 5 bases and J 3 bases; bases outside gene matches: 7. The germline V gene encodes CDR1 MDHEN and CDR2 SYDVKM. Combining the CDR3 with reference TRBV28 and TRBJ1-1 gives the whole variable domain DVKVTQSSRYLVKRTGEKVFLECVQDMDHENMFWYRQDPGLGLRLIYFSYDVKMKEKGDIPEGYSVSREKKERFSLILESASTNQTSMYLCASSLLGTGYTEAFFGQGTRLTVV.

This clone was counted a single time. V is TRBV12-3 or TRBV12-4 and J is TRBJ1-1; a weak D match, TRBD1 (6 bases). This CDR3 is built from 12 residues. V gave up 6 bases and J gave up 7 bases, with 12 bases separating them. This CDR3 reads CASRVTGYEAFF. CDR3 in DNA: TGTGCCAGCAGGGTAACAGGGTATGAAGCTTTCTTT.

The CDR3 DNA is TGTGCCAGCAGCCAATCGGACAGGGTAAGAGAGCAGTACTTC. As protein: CASSQSDRVREQYF. The gene calls are TRBV3-1 (or the pseudogene TRBV3-2) and TRBJ2-7; 8 positions match TRBD1. The CDR3 is 14 amino acids. Trimming at V came to 2 bases and at J to 7 bases, leaving 7 bases not matched to a gene. The germline V gene encodes CDR1 LGHDT and CDR2 YNNKEL (reference sequence).